This passage covers 20 T cell receptor beta chains from one sample sequenced in a study of cytomegalovirus exposure and HLA in healthy donors (dated by TCRdb to about 2017). The library was obtained by the immunoSEQ multiplex PCR assay. The multiplex PCR relied on a mix of 60 forward primers for TCR Vbeta segments and 13 reverse primers for TCR Jbeta segments. The clones in this table, taken by TCRdb from immuneACCESS, are in-frame only. Not every clone is retained; where verified, under half of the shortfall comes from an unresolved V gene, and the cause of the rest is unknown. The sample includes approximately 190,000 clones, with around three quarters observed a single time. Roughly 14% of the sample comes from the top ten. Sequenced material: PBMCs. The receptors come from a young woman in good health and CMV-seropositive.

The rearrangement joins TRBV28 to TRBJ2-1; unclear D gene. The V end was cut by 6 bases, the J end by 3 bases, with 3 bases between. CDR1 MDHEN and CDR2 SYDVKM come from the germline V gene. The CDR3 consists of 11 residues. The CDR3 sequence: CASRSYNEQFF. In nucleotides, the CDR3 is TGTGCCAGCAGGAGCTACAATGAGCAGTTCTTC.

A few counts support this clone. J is TRBJ2-7 and V is TRBV2, with 10 nucleotides matching TRBD1. V lost 8 bases to trimming and J lost 3 bases; unmatched junction nucleotides: 10. The germline CDR1 and CDR2 sequences are SNHLY and FYNNEI. The CDR3 is 15 residues long. In DNA, the CDR3 is TGTGCCAGCCTCAAAGAGACAGGGGGCAGCTACGAGCAGTACTTC. The encoded protein is CASLKETGGSYEQYF.

Only one count was recorded for this clone. This chain joins TRBV5-4 and TRBJ1-1, with D possibly matching TRBD1 (6 bases). The CDR3 runs 14 residues. The V and J ends lost 4 bases and 1 base respectively, with 11 bases between them. CDR1 is SGHNT, CDR2 YYREEE, per germline (reference sequence). The chain's CDR3 is CASSVPQGNTEAFF. The CDR3, as DNA: TGTGCCAGCAGCGTGCCACAGGGGAACACTGAAGCTTTCTTT.

This clone was detected once. This chain joins TRBV11-2 and TRBJ2-5; 7 bases are a match to TRBD1. Germline CDR1 SGHAT, CDR2 FQNNGV. This CDR3 is 15 amino acids long. V trimming: 5 bases; J trimming: 5 bases; junction bases outside the gene matches: 11. The CDR3 DNA reads as TGTGCCAGCAGCCCCAGACAGGGAGCTCGGGAGACCCAGTACTTC. Translation: CASSPRQGARETQYF.

The J gene is TRBJ2-6, the V gene TRBV9; TRBD1 matches 8 bases. V shed 4 bases and J 0 bases; nucleotides not matched to a gene: 9. This CDR3 region has 18 residues. Germline assignment: CDR1 SGDLS and CDR2 YYNGEE. CDR3 sequence: CASSPRTGRSSGANVLTF. The CDR3 nucleotides are TGTGCCAGCAGCCCTAGGACAGGGAGAAGCTCTGGGGCCAACGTCCTGACTTTC.

This chain uses TRBV10-3 with TRBJ1-3; D perhaps matches TRBD1 (5 bases). CDR1 is ENHRY and CDR2 is SYGVKD in the germline V gene. The CDR3 length is 16 residues. V dropped 1 base and J dropped 0 bases, with 10 bases sitting between them. The chain's CDR3 is CAISEWAGNSGNTIYF. DNA of the CDR3: TGTGCCATCAGTGAGTGGGCAGGGAACTCTGGAAACACCATATATTTT.

V gene TRBV7-9 combines with J gene TRBJ2-7; TRBD1 matches 9 bases. Germline loops: CDR1 SEHNR, CDR2 FQNEAQ (reference sequence). The CDR3 loop spans 16 amino acids. V shed 0 bases and J 5 bases; nucleotides not matched to a gene: 8. CDR3 sequence: CASSLADRDRDHEQYF. The CDR3, as DNA: TGTGCCAGCAGCTTAGCTGACCGGGACAGGGACCACGAGCAGTACTTC.

The chain is built from TRBV7-2 and TRBJ1-5, with D possibly matching TRBD1 (5 bases). Trimming left V 0 bases short and J 7 bases short, with 16 bases between. Germline V gene lookup returns CDR1 SGHTA and CDR2 FQGNSA. CDR3 length: 16 amino acids. CDR3 DNA: TGTGCCAGCAGCTTAGCGCCTGGGGGGGTGGAACAGCCCCAGCATTTT. Encoded protein: CASSLAPGGVEQPQHF.

V is TRBV4-1 and J is TRBJ1-2, with 7 bases matching TRBD1. J was trimmed by 0 bases and V by 2 bases; bases with no gene match: 6. The CDR3 totals 16 residues. Germline V gene sequence: CDR1 MGHRA, CDR2 YSYEKL. The CDR3 bases are TGCGCCAGCAGCCAACCGAGACAGGGCGCTAACTATGGCTACACCTTC. Translation gives CASSQPRQGANYGYTF.

The rearrangement links TRBV21-1 to TRBJ2-4; the table's D call, TRBD1, was not checked against the DNA. TRBV21-1 is a documented pseudogene. This CDR3 spans 16 amino acids. The CDR3 coding sequence is TGTGCCAGCAGCAGACAGGGACGGCTAGCCAAAAACATTCAGTACTTC. This encodes CASSRQGRLAKNIQYF.

V is TRBV9 and J is TRBJ2-5; D is perhaps TRBD1 (5 bases). There are 17 residues in the CDR3. Germline CDR1 and CDR2: SGDLS and YYNGEE. Trimming removed 0 bases from V and 2 bases from J, with 17 bases in between. CDR3 nucleotide sequence: TGTGCCAGCAGCGTAGGGGGTATGGGGCGGAATCAAGAGACCCAGTACTTC. It translates to CASSVGGMGRNQETQYF.

V usage is TRBV19 and J usage is TRBJ1-2, with 8 bases fitting TRBD1. Germline V gene data show CDR1 as LNHDA and CDR2 as SQIVND (reference sequence). V was clipped by 5 bases and J by 4 bases; unmatched bases: 3. This CDR3 has 13 residues. CDR3 sequence (DNA): TGTGCCAGTAGTTGGACAGGGTTCTATGGCTACACCTTC. Translated, it gives CASSWTGFYGYTF.

V and J are TRBV5-1 and TRBJ1-1; D call uncertain. This CDR3 is 13 amino acids long. V lost 5 bases, J lost 0 bases, and 8 bases lay in between. Germline V gene data show CDR1 as SGHRS and CDR2 as YFSETQ. CDR3 DNA sequence: TGCGCCAGCAGGACCGGGATGAACACTGAAGCTTTCTTT. Amino acids: CASRTGMNTEAFF. Combining the CDR3 with reference TRBV5-1 and TRBJ1-1 gives the whole variable domain KAGVTQTPRYLIKTRGQQVTLSCSPISGHRSVSWYQQTPGQGLQFLFEYFSETQRNKGNFPGRFSGRQFSNSRSEMNVSTLELGDSALYLCASRTGMNTEAFFGQGTRLTVV.

The rearrangement joins TRBV19 to TRBJ1-5, with TRBD1 as a possible D gene (6 bases). This CDR3 contains 15 residues. Germline V gene data show CDR1 as LNHDA and CDR2 as SQIVND (reference sequence). V gave up 5 bases and J gave up 0 bases, with 11 bases separating them. The CDR3: CASSPGHLSNQPQHF. The CDR3 nucleotides are TGTGCCAGTAGTCCGGGACACCTTAGCAATCAGCCCCAGCATTTT.

The J gene is TRBJ2-3, the V gene TRBV4-3; unclear D gene. From germline, CDR1 is LGHNA and CDR2 YSLEER. The V end was cut by 0 bases, the J end by 6 bases, with 22 bases between. The CDR3 extends over 18 amino acids. CDR3 nucleotides: TGCGCCAGCAGCCAAGATAATATCAGGCGAAGCCCCTGGGATACGCAGTATTTT. It is translated as CASSQDNIRRSPWDTQYF.

This chain links TRBV11-3 with TRBJ2-7, with a possible D match to TRBD2 (5 bases). Germline loops: CDR1 SGHNT, CDR2 YENEEA. The CDR3 runs to 11 residues. V was clipped by 8 bases and J by 6 bases, with 11 bases between them. The CDR3 nucleotides are TGTGCCAGCGGTAGGACTGTCGAGCAGTACTTC. Amino acid sequence: CASGRTVEQYF.

This clone turned up a few times. The J gene is TRBJ2-2, the V gene TRBV5-1, with TRBD1 matching 8 bases. V shed 3 bases and J 3 bases; nucleotides not matched to a gene: 7. Germline loops: CDR1 SGHRS, CDR2 YFSETQ. This CDR3 has 16 amino acids. The CDR3 sequence is CASSWTGTGDTGELFF. The DNA for the CDR3 is TGCGCCAGCAGCTGGACCGGGACAGGAGACACCGGGGAGCTGTTTTTT. Full variable domain (remainder filled in from reference TRBV5-1 and TRBJ2-2): KAGVTQTPRYLIKTRGQQVTLSCSPISGHRSVSWYQQTPGQGLQFLFEYFSETQRNKGNFPGRFSGRQFSNSRSEMNVSTLELGDSALYLCASSWTGTGDTGELFFGEGSRLTVL.

The V gene is TRBV29-1, the J gene TRBJ1-3, with D maybe TRBD1 (6 bases). The CDR3 is made up of 12 amino acids. V was cut by 5 bases and J by 2 bases, with 7 bases left in between. Germline-derived CDR1 and CDR2 are SQVTM and ANQGSEA. The CDR3, as DNA: TGCAGCGTTACAGGGACTGGAAACACCATATATTTT. It codes for CSVTGTGNTIYF.

The V gene is TRBV5-1, the J gene TRBJ1-4; the match to TRBD1 covers 8 bases. With V trimmed by 2 bases and J by 8 bases, 5 bases remained unmatched. In germline, CDR1 is SGHRS, CDR2 YFSETQ. The CDR3 contains 14 residues. The chain's CDR3 is CASSLDRGGEKLFF. The CDR3 DNA reads TGCGCCAGCAGCTTAGACAGGGGTGGCGAAAAACTGTTTTTT.

V and J are TRBV10-3 and TRBJ1-2; 7 nucleotides line up with TRBD1. The J segment lost 7 bases and the V segment lost 7 bases, leaving 12 bases of the junction unmatched. CDR3 length: 14 residues. CDR1 is ENHRY and CDR2 is SYGVKD in the germline V gene. CDR3 loop: CAITGTASEGGYTF. For the CDR3, the DNA is TGTGCCATCACCGGGACAGCCTCTGAGGGTGGCTACACCTTC.